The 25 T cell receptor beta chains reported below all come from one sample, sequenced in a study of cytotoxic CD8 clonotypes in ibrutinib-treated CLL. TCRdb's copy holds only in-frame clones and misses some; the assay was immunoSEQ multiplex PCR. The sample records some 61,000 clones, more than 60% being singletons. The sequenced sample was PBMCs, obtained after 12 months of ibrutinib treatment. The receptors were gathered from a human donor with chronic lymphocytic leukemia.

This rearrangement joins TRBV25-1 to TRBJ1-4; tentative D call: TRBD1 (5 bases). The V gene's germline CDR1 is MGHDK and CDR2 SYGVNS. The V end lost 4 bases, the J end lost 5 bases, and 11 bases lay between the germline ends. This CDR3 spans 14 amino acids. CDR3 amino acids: CASSVIQGNEKLFF. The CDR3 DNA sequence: TGTGCCAGCAGTGTAATCCAGGGAAATGAAAAACTGTTTTTT.

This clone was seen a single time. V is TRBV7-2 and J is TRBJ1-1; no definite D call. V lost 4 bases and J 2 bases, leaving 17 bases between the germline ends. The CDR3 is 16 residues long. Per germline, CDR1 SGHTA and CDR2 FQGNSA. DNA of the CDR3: TGTGCCAGCAGCTCCAACGGGCCGGGTTTAAACACTGAAGCTTTCTTT. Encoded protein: CASSSNGPGLNTEAFF. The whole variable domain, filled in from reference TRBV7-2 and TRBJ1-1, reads GAGVSQSPSNKVTEKGKDVELRCDPISGHTALYWYRQSLGQGLEFLIYFQGNSAPDKSGLPSDRFSAERTGGSVSTLTIQRTQQEDSAVYLCASSSNGPGLNTEAFFGQGTRLTVV.

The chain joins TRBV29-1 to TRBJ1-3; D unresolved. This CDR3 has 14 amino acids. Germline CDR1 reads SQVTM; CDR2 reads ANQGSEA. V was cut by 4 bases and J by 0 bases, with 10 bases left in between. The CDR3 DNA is TGCAGCGTTGTTGGGCCCATCTCTGGAAACACCATATATTTT. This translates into CSVVGPISGNTIYF.

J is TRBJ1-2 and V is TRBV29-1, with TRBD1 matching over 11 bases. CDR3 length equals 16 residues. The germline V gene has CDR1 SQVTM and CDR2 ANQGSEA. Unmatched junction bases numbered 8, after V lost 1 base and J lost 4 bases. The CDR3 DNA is TGCAGCGTTGAAGGGGCCCCCGGGACAGGGGGCTATGGCTACACCTTC. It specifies CSVEGAPGTGGYGYTF.

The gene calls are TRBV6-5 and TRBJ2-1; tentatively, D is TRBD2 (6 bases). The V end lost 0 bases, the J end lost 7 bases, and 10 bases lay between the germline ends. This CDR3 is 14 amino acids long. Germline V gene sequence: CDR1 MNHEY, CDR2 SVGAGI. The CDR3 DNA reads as TGTGCCAGCAGTTACTCGGGGGGAATGAATGAGCAGTTCTTC. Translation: CASSYSGGMNEQFF.

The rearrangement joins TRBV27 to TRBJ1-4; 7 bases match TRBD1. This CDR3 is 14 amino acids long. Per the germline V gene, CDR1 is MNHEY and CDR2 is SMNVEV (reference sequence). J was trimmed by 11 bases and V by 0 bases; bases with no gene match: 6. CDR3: CASSLSRGWAKLFF. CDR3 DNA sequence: TGTGCCAGCAGTTTATCCAGGGGGTGGGCGAAACTGTTTTTT.

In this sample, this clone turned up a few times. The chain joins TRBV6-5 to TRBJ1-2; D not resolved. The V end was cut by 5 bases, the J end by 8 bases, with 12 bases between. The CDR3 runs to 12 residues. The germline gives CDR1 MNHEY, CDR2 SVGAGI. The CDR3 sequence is CASSNPRGGYTF. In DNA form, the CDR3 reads TGTGCCAGCAGTAATCCCCGAGGGGGCTACACCTTC.

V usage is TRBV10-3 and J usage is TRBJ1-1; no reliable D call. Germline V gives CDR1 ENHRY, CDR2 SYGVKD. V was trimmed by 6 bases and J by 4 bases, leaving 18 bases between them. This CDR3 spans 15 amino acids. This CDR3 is CAIRQTSEAGTEAFF. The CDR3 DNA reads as TGTGCCATCAGACAAACTTCTGAAGCGGGCACTGAAGCTTTCTTT.

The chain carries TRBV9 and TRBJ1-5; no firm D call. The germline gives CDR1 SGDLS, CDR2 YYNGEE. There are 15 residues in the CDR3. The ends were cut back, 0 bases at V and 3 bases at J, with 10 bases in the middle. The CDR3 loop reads CASSVGGRNNQPQHF. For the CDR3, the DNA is TGTGCCAGCAGCGTAGGAGGACGGAACAATCAGCCCCAGCATTTT.

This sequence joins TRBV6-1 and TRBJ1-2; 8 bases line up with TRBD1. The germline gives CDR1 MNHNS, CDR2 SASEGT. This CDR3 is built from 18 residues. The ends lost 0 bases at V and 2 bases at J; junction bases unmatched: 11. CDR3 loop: CASSEAYVGQGKNYGYTF. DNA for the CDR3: TGTGCCAGCAGTGAAGCGTATGTCGGACAGGGAAAGAACTATGGCTACACCTTC.

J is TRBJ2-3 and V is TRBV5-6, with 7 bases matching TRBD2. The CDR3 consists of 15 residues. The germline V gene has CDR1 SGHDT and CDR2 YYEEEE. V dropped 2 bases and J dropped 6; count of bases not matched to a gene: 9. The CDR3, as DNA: TGTGCCAGCAGCTTACGGGGCGGGGGAGCGGATACGCAGTATTTT. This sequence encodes CASSLRGGGADTQYF.

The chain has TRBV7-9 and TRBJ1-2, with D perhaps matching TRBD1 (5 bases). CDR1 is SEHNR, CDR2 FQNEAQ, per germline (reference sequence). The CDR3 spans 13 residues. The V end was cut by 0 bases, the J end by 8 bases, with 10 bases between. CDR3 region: CASSLAGAIGYTF. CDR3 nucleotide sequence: TGTGCCAGCAGCTTAGCAGGGGCAATCGGCTACACCTTC.

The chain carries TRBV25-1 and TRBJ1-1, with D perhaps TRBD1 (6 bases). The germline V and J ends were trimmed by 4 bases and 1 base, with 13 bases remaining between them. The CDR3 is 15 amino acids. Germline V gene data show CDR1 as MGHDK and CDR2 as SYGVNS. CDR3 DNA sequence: TGTGCCAGCAGTGGTAGGGTGGGACAGAACACTGAAGCTTTCTTT. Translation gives CASSGRVGQNTEAFF.

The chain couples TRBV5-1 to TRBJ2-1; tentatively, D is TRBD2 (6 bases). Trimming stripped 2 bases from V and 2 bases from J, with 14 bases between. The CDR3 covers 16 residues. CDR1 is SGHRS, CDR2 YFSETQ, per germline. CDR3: CASSFGPQRAYNEQFF. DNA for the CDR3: TGCGCCAGCAGCTTCGGTCCCCAGCGGGCCTACAATGAGCAGTTCTTC.

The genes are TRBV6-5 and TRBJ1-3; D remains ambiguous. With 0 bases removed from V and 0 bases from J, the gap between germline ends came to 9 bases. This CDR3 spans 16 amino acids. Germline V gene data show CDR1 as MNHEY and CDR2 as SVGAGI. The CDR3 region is CASSYSVASSGNTIYF. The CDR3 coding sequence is TGTGCCAGCAGTTACTCAGTCGCAAGCTCTGGAAACACCATATATTTT.

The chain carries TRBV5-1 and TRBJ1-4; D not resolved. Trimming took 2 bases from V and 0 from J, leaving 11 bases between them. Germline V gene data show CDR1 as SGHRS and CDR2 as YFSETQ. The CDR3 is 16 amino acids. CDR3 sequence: CASSFQPRATNEKLFF. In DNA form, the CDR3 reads TGCGCCAGCAGCTTCCAGCCGCGGGCAACTAATGAAAAACTGTTTTTT.

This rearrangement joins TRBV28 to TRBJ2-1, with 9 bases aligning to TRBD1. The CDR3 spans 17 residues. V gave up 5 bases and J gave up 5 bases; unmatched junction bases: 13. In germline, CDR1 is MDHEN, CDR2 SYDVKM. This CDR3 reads CASSPSGGTGRNNEQFF. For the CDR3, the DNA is TGTGCCAGCAGTCCCTCCGGCGGGACAGGGAGGAACAATGAGCAGTTCTTC.

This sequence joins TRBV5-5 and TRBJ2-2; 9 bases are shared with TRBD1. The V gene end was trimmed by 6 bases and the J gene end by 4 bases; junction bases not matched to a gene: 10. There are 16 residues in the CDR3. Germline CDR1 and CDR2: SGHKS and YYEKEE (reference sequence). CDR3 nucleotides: TGTGCCAGCAAAGAACCGACAGGGGGGAGCACCGGGGAGCTGTTTTTT. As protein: CASKEPTGGSTGELFF.

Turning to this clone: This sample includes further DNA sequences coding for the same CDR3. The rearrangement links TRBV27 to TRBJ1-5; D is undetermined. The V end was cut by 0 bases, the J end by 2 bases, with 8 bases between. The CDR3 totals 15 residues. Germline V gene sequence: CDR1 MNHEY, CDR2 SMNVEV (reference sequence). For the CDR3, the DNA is TGTGCCAGCAGTTTATCACTTTTGGGCAATCAGCCCCAGCATTTT. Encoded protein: CASSLSLLGNQPQHF.

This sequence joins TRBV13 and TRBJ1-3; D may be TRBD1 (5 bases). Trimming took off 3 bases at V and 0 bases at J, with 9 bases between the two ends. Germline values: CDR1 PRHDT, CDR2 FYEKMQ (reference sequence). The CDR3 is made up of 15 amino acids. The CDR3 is CASSLTAGSGNTIYF. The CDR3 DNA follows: TGTGCCAGCAGCTTGACAGCCGGCTCTGGAAACACCATATATTTT.

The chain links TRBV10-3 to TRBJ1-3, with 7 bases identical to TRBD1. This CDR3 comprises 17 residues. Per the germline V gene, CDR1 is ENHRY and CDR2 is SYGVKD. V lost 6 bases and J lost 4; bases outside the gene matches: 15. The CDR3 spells CAIRTSLDRASGNTIYF. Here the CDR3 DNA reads TGTGCCATCAGAACAAGCCTAGACAGGGCGTCCGGAAACACCATATATTTT.

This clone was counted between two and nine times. The CDR3 is CASSLKQGNSPLHF. The CDR3 DNA reads TGCGCCAGCAGCTTGAAACAGGGGAATTCACCCCTCCACTTT. The genes are TRBV5-1 and TRBJ1-6; 7 positions agree with TRBD1. The ends lost 1 base at V and 7 bases at J; junction bases unmatched: 2. Germline lookup yields CDR1 SGHRS and CDR2 YFSETQ. The CDR3 loop spans 14 amino acids.

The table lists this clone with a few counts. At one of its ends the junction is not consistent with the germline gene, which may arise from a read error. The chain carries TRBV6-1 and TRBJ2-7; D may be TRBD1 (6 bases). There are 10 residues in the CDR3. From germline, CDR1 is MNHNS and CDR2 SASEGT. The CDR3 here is CRAGEYEQYF. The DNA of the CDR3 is TGCCGCGCAGGGGAATACGAGCAGTACTTC.

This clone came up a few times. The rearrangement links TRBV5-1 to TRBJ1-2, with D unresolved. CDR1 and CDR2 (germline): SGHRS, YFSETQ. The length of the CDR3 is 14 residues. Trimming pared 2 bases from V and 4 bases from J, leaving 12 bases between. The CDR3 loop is CASSLPLGGYGYTF. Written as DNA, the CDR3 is TGCGCCAGCAGCTTACCCCTCGGCGGCTATGGCTACACCTTC.

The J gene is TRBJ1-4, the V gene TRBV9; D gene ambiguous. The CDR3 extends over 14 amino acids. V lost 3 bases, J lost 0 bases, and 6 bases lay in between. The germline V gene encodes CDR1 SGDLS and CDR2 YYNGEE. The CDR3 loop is CASSGLATNEKLFF. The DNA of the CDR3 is TGTGCCAGCAGCGGTCTGGCAACTAATGAAAAACTGTTTTTT. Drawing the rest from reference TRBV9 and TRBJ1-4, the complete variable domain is DSGVTQTPKHLITATGQRVTLRCSPRSGDLSVYWYQQSLDQGLQFLIQYYNGEERAKGNILERFSAQQFPDLHSELNLSSLELGDSALYFCASSGLATNEKLFFGSGTQLSVL.